Each of the 19 T cell receptor beta chains below was sequenced from the same sample in a study of molecular identifiers for immune sequencing clone quantification. A single record per CDR3 protein comes from TCRdb applying MiXCR to the PCR reads. The sample lists more than 450,000 distinct CDR3 sequences; over 20% were seen once. The sample comprised naive CD8+ T cells from blood, with Jurkat cell RNA spiked in. Indicated subset: FACS-sorted CD8+CD4-CCR7+CD45RA+ naive T cells. Source of these receptors: a human donor in good health. Some libraries in this study had Jurkat cell RNA spiked in.

A word on this clonotype: Given a much more abundant clone one base away, this may be a read error. The chain combines TRBV15 with TRBJ1-5; D gene ambiguous. CDR3 length: 13 amino acids. The germline gives CDR1 LNHNV, CDR2 YYDKDF (reference sequence). Here the CDR3 DNA reads TGTGCCACCGGCAGCTATAGCAATCAGCCCCAGCATTTT. Residues: CATGSYSNQPQHF.

The CDR3, as DNA: TGTGCCAGCAGTTTAGCCCGAGGACAGCTCCAAGAGACCCAGTACTTC. It translates to CASSLARGQLQETQYF. This sequence joins TRBV12-3 or TRBV12-4 and TRBJ2-5, with D perhaps TRBD1 (6 bases). Trimming took off 0 bases at V and 1 base at J, with 12 bases between the two ends. The CDR3 sequence is 16 residues long.

Only a few counts were recorded for this clonotype. The chain couples TRBV12-3 or TRBV12-4 to TRBJ2-1; TRBD2 is a possible D gene (7 bases). CDR3 length: 16 residues. Between the trimmed V and J ends, which lost 0 bases and 4 bases, there was a span of 13 bases. The chain's CDR3 is CASSLARGPPYNEQFF. CDR3 nucleotide sequence: TGTGCCAGCAGTTTAGCGCGGGGGCCCCCTTACAATGAGCAGTTCTTC.

The CDR3 loop is CASSLLGQGANYGYTF. The CDR3 nucleotides read TGTGCCAGCAGCTTGTTGGGACAGGGGGCGAACTATGGCTACACCTTC. V usage is TRBV5-6 and J usage is TRBJ1-2, with TRBD1 matching over 12 bases. Per the germline V gene, CDR1 is SGHDT and CDR2 is YYEEEE. J was trimmed by 2 bases and V by 1 base; bases with no gene match: 3. This CDR3 is built from 16 residues.

This clonotype occurred many times. The V and J genes are TRBV14 and TRBJ2-7; D is possibly TRBD2 (6 bases). This CDR3 spans 13 amino acids. Trimming stripped 5 bases from V and 3 bases from J, with 11 bases between. CDR1 is SGHDN and CDR2 is FVKESK in the germline V gene. This chain's CDR3 is CASSWGVDYEQYF. The CDR3 bases are TGTGCCAGCAGCTGGGGGGTGGACTACGAGCAGTACTTC.

On this clonotype: With a much larger clone just one base away, this may be a read error. V usage is TRBV28 and J usage is TRBJ2-5, with 10 bases fitting TRBD2. The CDR3 has 15 amino acids. Germline loops: CDR1 MDHEN, CDR2 SYDVKM. CDR3 loop: CAGSPLLAGEETQYF. The CDR3 bases are TGTGCCGGCAGTCCCCTTCTAGCGGGAGAAGAGACCCAGTACTTC.

This chain links TRBV27 with TRBJ2-2; D ambiguous. Looked up from germline, CDR1 is MNHEY and CDR2 is SMNVEV (reference sequence). CDR3 length: 13 residues. Between the trimmed V and J ends, which lost 3 bases and 6 bases, there was a span of 8 bases. CDR3 sequence (DNA): TGTGCCAGCAGTTTGGTTATTGCCGGGGAGCTGTTTTTT. The encoded protein is CASSLVIAGELFF.

Worth noting for this clonotype: This may be a read error, as it is one base from a much larger clone. The chain combines TRBV2 with TRBJ2-3; 8 nucleotides agree with TRBD1. Germline V gene data show CDR1 as SNHLY and CDR2 as FYNNEI. The CDR3 is 15 residues long. CDR3 bases: TGTGCCAGCAGTAGCCGGACAGGGCCCACAGATGCGCAGTATTTT. This encodes CASSSRTGPTDAQYF.

This clonotype has ten or more counts. V is TRBV12-2 and J is TRBJ2-3; the DNA was not compared with TRBD2, the D call given in the table. TRBV12-2 is listed as a pseudogene. This CDR3 is 14 amino acids long. In DNA, the CDR3 is TGTGCAAGTCGCCAGCGGGAGGGTACAGATACGCAGTATTTT. This codes for CASRQREGTDTQYF.

V is TRBV19 and J is TRBJ1-5, with 7 positions matching TRBD1. The CDR3 sequence is 16 residues long. With 6 bases clipped from V and 2 bases from J, the junction kept 10 bases outside the gene matches. CDR1 LNHDA and CDR2 SQIVND come from the germline V gene (reference sequence). The CDR3 sequence: CASSLTGAAGNQPQHF. Written as DNA, the CDR3 is TGTGCCAGTAGCCTAACAGGGGCTGCTGGCAATCAGCCCCAGCATTTT.

The chain has TRBV29-1 and TRBJ2-7, with TRBD1 matching over 7 bases. CDR1 is SQVTM and CDR2 is ANQGSEA in the germline V gene. The CDR3 totals 13 residues. The junction had 9 bases not matched to a gene; V was cut back by 3 bases and J by 7 bases. CDR3 region: CSVEPTGMGEQYF. DNA of the CDR3: TGCAGCGTTGAGCCGACAGGGATGGGGGAGCAGTACTTC.

A few counts support this clonotype. The chain carries TRBV30 and TRBJ1-2; D call uncertain. CDR1 GTSNPN and CDR2 SVGIG come from the germline V gene (reference sequence). The CDR3 totals 13 residues. V gave up 1 base and J gave up 4 bases, with 10 bases separating them. CDR3 nucleotide sequence: TGTGCCTGGAGTGAGGGATCCTCCTATGGCTACACCTTC. Translating it yields CAWSEGSSYGYTF.

The chain links TRBV4-3 to TRBJ2-1; unclear D gene. The V end was cut by 4 bases, the J end by 0 bases, with 13 bases between. Germline values: CDR1 LGHNA, CDR2 YSLEER. This CDR3 contains 16 residues. The CDR3, as DNA: TGCGCCAGCAGCCGAGATTGGCAGTTCTCCTACAATGAGCAGTTCTTC. Its translation is CASSRDWQFSYNEQFF.

With regard to this clonotype: One end of the junction does not line up with germline, which may come from a read error. CDR3 nucleotide sequence: TGCGCCAGCAGCCAAGATGTTTACGGCTACAATGAGCAGCTCTTC. Amino acids: CASSQDVYGYNEQLF. V and J are TRBV4-1 and TRBJ2-1, with unresolved D. There are 15 residues in the CDR3. The germline CDR1 and CDR2 sequences are MGHRA and YSYEKL.

This clonotype was counted at least ten times. This rearrangement joins TRBV20-1 to TRBJ1-1; D not certain. CDR1 is DFQATT, CDR2 SNEGSKA, per germline (reference sequence). The V end lost 0 bases, the J end lost 0 bases, and 8 bases lay between the germline ends. This CDR3 is built from 14 residues. CDR3 residues: CSARDATLNTEAFF. The CDR3 nucleotides read TGCAGTGCTAGAGATGCTACGCTGAACACTGAAGCTTTCTTT.

This clonotype was seen more than once but under ten times. The chain carries TRBV4-3 and TRBJ2-3, with a weak D call TRBD2 (5 bases). Germline CDR1 and CDR2: LGHNA and YSLEER. The CDR3 is 16 amino acids. Trimming left V 0 bases short and J 5 bases short, with 15 bases between. The chain's CDR3 is CASSQDQLLGVDTQYF. The CDR3 DNA sequence: TGCGCCAGCAGCCAAGACCAGCTCCTCGGGGTAGATACGCAGTATTTT.

This chain uses TRBV2 with TRBJ2-3; 12 positions agree with TRBD2. Germline V gene lookup returns CDR1 SNHLY and CDR2 FYNNEI. The length of the CDR3 is 15 residues. Trimming removed 7 bases from V and 4 bases from J; junction bases left unmatched: 6. CDR3 region: CASTSLAGGADTQYF. The CDR3 coding sequence is TGTGCCAGCACCTCACTAGCGGGGGGCGCAGATACGCAGTATTTT.

This clonotype was counted between two and nine times. The chain has TRBV7-9 and TRBJ2-2; 14 bases are shared with TRBD2. Germline lookup yields CDR1 SEHNR and CDR2 FQNEAQ (reference sequence). This CDR3 contains 17 residues. V was clipped by 3 bases and J by 11 bases; unmatched bases: 11. CDR3 in DNA: TGTGCCAGCAGCTTGGGACTAGCGGGGGCCCCAGCCCCCGAGCTGTTTTTT. Protein sequence: CASSLGLAGAPAPELFF.

This clonotype showed up just once. This may come from a read error, since a much larger clone is one base off. The chain is built from TRBV7-9 and TRBJ2-3; D is unclear. The CDR3 loop spans 13 amino acids. V was pared by 4 bases and J by 10 bases, with 15 bases between. Germline V lookup: CDR1 SEHNR, CDR2 FQNEAQ (reference sequence). This CDR3 reads CASSSSAVSPQYF. The CDR3 nucleotides read TGTGCCAGCAGCTCGTCGGCCGTCTCCCCGCAGTATTTT.